This T cell receptor beta chain was sequenced in a study of blood T cell repertoires in COVID-19 (dated by TCRdb to 2018 to 2021). Regarding the research as a whole: The collaborator samples originated in the United States, Italy and Spain and spanned the acute and convalescent phases of COVID-19. The repertoires were released in a freely available public database meant as a resource for research on the immune response to SARS-CoV-2. The material from the prospective study consisted of cDNA or gDNA derived from T cells, B-cell-depleted T cells, or PBMCs. The sample metadata nearly always contained a de-identified subject ID, COVID-19 status, age in years and sex. Where available, HLA class I and class II types were taken from metadata supplied by the sample provider and were not determined by assay-based typing. Samples were obtained from the ongoing ImmuneRACE study (first 160 participants) and from 1,000 to 1,500 subjects provided by 6 global collaborators. Subjects who had been exposed to COVID-19, were actively infected with it, or had recovered from it provided the deeply sampled blood TCRbeta repertoires that made up the dataset. The study at large found these results: The quantity of clinical and demographic metadata differed by source and by participant and was supplied without curation.

A note on this clone: Its antigen remains unidentified. The sample holds no much larger clone one base away, and base qualities are not on file.

TCRbeta CDR3 regions were amplified from genomic DNA by means of the immunoSEQ Assay, a bias-controlled multiplex PCR. As for the original processing: Within the assay, amplification of reference gene primers was used to estimate how many nucleated cells each sample contained. To quantify the absolute abundance of each unique TCRbeta CDR3 rearrangement, sequence reads were collapsed and filtered. For each sample, productive Simpson clonality was calculated as the square root of Simpson's diversity index across productive rearrangements. TCRdb's version of the immuneACCESS table is confined to in-frame rearrangements and falls short of the full clone set. An unresolved V gene accounts for under half of the shortfall where checked; the remainder is of unknown origin. That table supplies the V and J calls and clone size; D and trimming were determined from the DNA. The sample contains more than 110,000 clones, roughly four fifths of them found a single time. The ten top clones hold roughly 10% of the sample.

Including cysteine and phenylalanine, the CDR3 has 16 amino acids. Left in the record is the CDR3 DNA by itself, 48 bases read in frame from the first base. The germline V gene specifies SGHVS as CDR1 and FQNEAQ as CDR2. Between the V and J ends, shortened by 4 bases and 4 bases respectively, the junction contains 19 bases. Whole blood was collected in K2EDTA tubes by collaborating institutions according to the institutions' own protocols. For TCRbeta analysis, collaborators shipped samples as frozen whole blood, isolated PBMCs, or DNA extracted from either of those sample types. Here the chain combines TRBV7-8 and TRBJ1-2; D gene: possibly TRBD1, on 5 matching bases. Sequenced: peripheral blood. The origin of this receptor is an elderly woman in a cohort sampled during active or convalescent COVID-19. The base sequence is TGTGCCAGCAGCTCCAGTAGGCAGGGTATGGTCTATGGCTACACCTTC. Its coded protein is CASSSSRQGMVYGYTF. The entire variable domain, with the stretches around the CDR3 drawn from the reference TRBV7-8 and TRBJ1-2 proteins, is GAGVSQSPRYKVAKRGQDVALRCDPISGHVSLFWYQQALGQGPEFLTYFQNEAQLDKSGLPSDRFFAERPEGSVSTLKIQRTQQEDSAVYLCASSSSRQGMVYGYTFGSGTRLTVV.